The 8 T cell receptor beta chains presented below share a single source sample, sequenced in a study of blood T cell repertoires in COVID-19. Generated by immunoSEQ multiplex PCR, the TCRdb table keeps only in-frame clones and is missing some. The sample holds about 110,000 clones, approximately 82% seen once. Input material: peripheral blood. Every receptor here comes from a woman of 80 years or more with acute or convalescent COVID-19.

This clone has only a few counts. CDR3 in DNA: TGTGCCAGTGGGAGGGTCTCCTACAATGAGCAGTTCTTC. Translated, it gives CASGRVSYNEQFF. This chain links TRBV3-1 (or the pseudogene TRBV3-2) with TRBJ2-1, with 7 bases identical to TRBD2. The germline V gene has CDR1 LGHDT and CDR2 YNNKEL (reference sequence). Trimming took 9 bases from V and 0 from J; bases not matched to a gene: 2. This CDR3 spans 13 amino acids.

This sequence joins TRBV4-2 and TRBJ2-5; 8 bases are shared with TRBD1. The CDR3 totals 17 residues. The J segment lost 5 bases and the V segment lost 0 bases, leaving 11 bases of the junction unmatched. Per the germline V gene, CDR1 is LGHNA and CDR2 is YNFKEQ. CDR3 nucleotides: TGTGCCAGCAGCCAAGATCAGGACAGGGATTTTTGTGAGACCCAGTACTTC. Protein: CASSQDQDRDFCETQYF.

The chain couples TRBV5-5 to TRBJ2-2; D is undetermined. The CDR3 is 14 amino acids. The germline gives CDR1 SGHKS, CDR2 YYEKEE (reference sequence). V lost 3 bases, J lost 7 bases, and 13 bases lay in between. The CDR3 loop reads CASSYGASYGELFF. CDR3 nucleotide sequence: TGTGCCAGCAGCTACGGAGCTAGTTACGGGGAGCTGTTTTTT.

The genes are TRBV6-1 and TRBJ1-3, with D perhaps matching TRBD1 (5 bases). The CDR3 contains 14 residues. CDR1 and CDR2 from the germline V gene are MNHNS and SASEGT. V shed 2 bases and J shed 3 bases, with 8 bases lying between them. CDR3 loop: CASSERGFGNTIYF. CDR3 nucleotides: TGTGCCAGCAGTGAAAGGGGATTTGGAAACACCATATATTTT.

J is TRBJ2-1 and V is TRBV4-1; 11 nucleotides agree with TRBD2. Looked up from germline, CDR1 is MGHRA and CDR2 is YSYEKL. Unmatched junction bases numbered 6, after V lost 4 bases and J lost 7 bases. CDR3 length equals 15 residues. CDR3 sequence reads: CASSRMSSGRNEQFF. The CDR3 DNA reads TGCGCCAGCAGCCGGATGTCTAGCGGGAGGAATGAGCAGTTCTTC.

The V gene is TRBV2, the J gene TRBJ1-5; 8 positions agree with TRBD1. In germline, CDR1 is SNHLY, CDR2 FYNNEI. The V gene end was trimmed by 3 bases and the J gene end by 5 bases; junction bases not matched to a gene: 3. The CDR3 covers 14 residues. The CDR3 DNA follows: TGTGCCAGCAGTGAGAACAGGGGGGATCAGCCCCAGCATTTT. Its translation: CASSENRGDQPQHF.

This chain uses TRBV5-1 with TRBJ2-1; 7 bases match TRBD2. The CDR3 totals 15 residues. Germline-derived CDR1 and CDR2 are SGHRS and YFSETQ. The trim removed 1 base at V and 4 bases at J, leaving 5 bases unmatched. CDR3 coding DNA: TGCGCCAGCAGCTTGTTGGCGGGAGAATACAATGAGCAGTTCTTC. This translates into CASSLLAGEYNEQFF.

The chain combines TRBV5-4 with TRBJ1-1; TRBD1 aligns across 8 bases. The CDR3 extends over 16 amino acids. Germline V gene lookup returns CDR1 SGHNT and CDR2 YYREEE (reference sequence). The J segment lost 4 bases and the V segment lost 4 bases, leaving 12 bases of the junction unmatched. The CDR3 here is CASSPPQGQGITEAFF. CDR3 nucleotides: TGTGCCAGCAGCCCCCCCCAAGGACAGGGAATCACTGAAGCTTTCTTT.